This T cell receptor (beta chain) derives from a study of blood T cell repertoires in COVID-19. The wider study: Some COVID-19 samples were acute and others convalescent; all came from the United States, Italy and Spain.

Seattle participants joined during active infection and were tracked over time. Here immunoSEQ multiplex PCR was the method, and the copy in TCRdb shows in-frame clones only, minus some. This table holds tens of thousands of clones, 70% to 90% found once. The sample was peripheral blood. The receptor comes from a woman older than 75 with COVID-19, enrolled during active disease.

CDR3 amino acids: CASSLQQDYNEQFF. CDR3 DNA sequence: TGCGCCAGCAGCTTGCAGCAGGATTACAATGAGCAGTTCTTC. The chain carries TRBV5-1 and TRBJ2-1; D not resolved. Germline V gene lookup returns CDR1 SGHRS and CDR2 YFSETQ. V lost 1 base to trimming and J lost 4 bases, with 9 bases between them. This CDR3 region has 14 residues.